These 26 T cell receptor beta chains came from one sample sequenced in a study of blood T cell repertoires in COVID-19. TCRdb keeps only in-frame clones here, not all; method: immunoSEQ multiplex PCR. The sample has under 250,000 clones, 75% to 85% seen once; the top ten hold approximately 5.2%. Material: peripheral blood. The receptors stem from a woman between 70 and 85 years old with COVID-19, enrolled during active disease.

V and J are TRBV3-1 (or the pseudogene TRBV3-2) and TRBJ1-2; a possible D gene is TRBD1 (5 bases). Trimming left V 3 bases short and J 3 bases short, with 8 bases between. The CDR3 runs 13 residues. CDR1 is LGHDT, CDR2 YNNKEL, per germline (reference sequence). CDR3 sequence: CASSHAGDYGYTF. DNA of the CDR3: TGTGCCAGCAGCCATGCGGGGGACTATGGCTACACCTTC.

This chain joins TRBV5-1 and TRBJ1-2; D gene unclear. Trimming took off 0 bases at V and 8 bases at J, with 20 bases between the two ends. This CDR3 contains 16 residues. From germline, CDR1 is SGHRS and CDR2 YFSETQ. The CDR3 loop reads CASSLGGSLGIRGYTF. The CDR3 bases are TGCGCCAGCAGCTTGGGTGGCAGCCTAGGAATAAGAGGCTACACCTTC.

A note on this clone: Different DNA sequences within this sample yield the same CDR3. The CDR3 loop is CASSPPGNYGYTF. CDR3 nucleotide sequence: TGTGCCAGCAGCCCCCCGGGGAACTATGGCTACACCTTC. V and J are TRBV28 and TRBJ1-2; no definite D call. V shed 6 bases and J shed 2 bases, with 10 bases lying between them. The CDR3 covers 13 residues. Germline lookup yields CDR1 MDHEN and CDR2 SYDVKM.

The rearrangement links TRBV5-4 to TRBJ2-3; the match to TRBD1 covers 10 bases. Germline V gene sequence: CDR1 SGHNT, CDR2 YYREEE (reference sequence). The V segment lost 4 bases and the J segment 1 base; nucleotides outside the gene matches: 12. This CDR3 is 18 amino acids long. As DNA, the CDR3 is TGTGCCAGCAGCCGGAGGACAGGGGGGGGGTATGGCACAGATACGCAGTATTTT. It yields the protein CASSRRTGGGYGTDTQYF.

As DNA, the CDR3 is TGTGCCAGCAGCCCCCTTGTAGCTGGAAACACCATATATTTT. Translation: CASSPLVAGNTIYF. This chain joins TRBV7-9 and TRBJ1-3; D uncertain. CDR1 and CDR2 (germline): SEHNR, FQNEAQ (reference sequence). Deletions cut 5 bases from V and 2 bases from J, with 10 bases between. This CDR3 region has 14 residues.

This chain joins TRBV7-8 and TRBJ1-4, with D possibly matching TRBD1 (6 bases). This CDR3 has 15 residues. Looked up from germline, CDR1 is SGHVS and CDR2 is FQNEAQ. V shed 0 bases and J shed 7 bases, with 12 bases lying between them. In DNA, the CDR3 is TGTGCCAGCAGCTTAGCGGGGGGGCTGGTTGAAAAACTGTTTTTT. This gives the protein CASSLAGGLVEKLFF.

CDR3 in amino acids: CASSRTTYEQYF. CDR3 in DNA: TGTGCCAGCAGCCGTACTACCTACGAGCAGTACTTC. This chain uses TRBV6-2 or TRBV6-3 with TRBJ2-7; D is unresolved. The CDR3 extends over 12 amino acids. Trimming left V 6 bases short and J 2 bases short, with 8 bases between. Germline values: CDR1 MNHEY, CDR2 SVGEGT.

This clone was counted between two and nine times. A far larger clone is one nucleotide away, so this likely arose from a read error. The rearrangement joins TRBV2 to TRBJ2-5, with D possibly matching TRBD2 (6 bases). Germline lookup yields CDR1 SNHLY and CDR2 FYNNEI. CDR3 size: 13 residues. The CDR3 coding sequence is TGTGCCAGCAGATTCGGACTACAAGCGACCCAGTACTTC. The encoded protein is CASRFGLQATQYF.

This sequence joins TRBV27 and TRBJ2-5; 11 bases line up with TRBD1. V lost 8 bases and J lost 5; bases outside the gene matches: 19. Germline CDR1 and CDR2: MNHEY and SMNVEV (reference sequence). This CDR3 comprises 18 residues. The CDR3 is CASAKGPLAGDRGETQYF. CDR3 nucleotides: TGTGCCAGCGCCAAGGGGCCATTAGCAGGGGACAGGGGGGAGACCCAGTACTTC.

The table lists this clone with a few counts. This chain links TRBV19 with TRBJ1-3, with D tentatively TRBD1 (6 bases). The V gene's germline CDR1 is LNHDA and CDR2 SQIVND (reference sequence). This CDR3 is built from 15 residues. V shed 4 bases and J shed 2 bases, with 12 bases lying between them. In DNA form, the CDR3 reads TGTGCCAGTAGTACAGACAGGTCGACTGGAAACACCATATATTTT. This codes for CASSTDRSTGNTIYF. Combining the CDR3 with reference TRBV19 and TRBJ1-3 gives the whole variable domain DGGITQSPKYLFRKEGQNVTLSCEQNLNHDAMYWYRQDPGQGLRLIYYSQIVNDFQKGDIAEGYSVSREKKESFPLTVTSAQKNPTAFYLCASSTDRSTGNTIYFGEGSWLTVV.

This clone was seen repeatedly, ten times or more. DNA for the CDR3: TGTGCCAGCAGCTTAAGGGCGCGACAGTGCTATAGCAATCAGCCCCAGCATTTT. Its translation is CASSLRARQCYSNQPQHF. The rearrangement links TRBV7-3 to TRBJ1-5; weak D call: TRBD1 (5 bases). The germline V gene encodes CDR1 SGHTA and CDR2 FQGTGA. Trimming pared 1 base from V and 0 bases from J, leaving 16 bases between. The length of the CDR3 is 18 residues. Full variable domain (missing parts from reference TRBV7-3 and TRBJ1-5): GAGVSQTPSNKVTEKGKYVELRCDPISGHTALYWYRQSLGQGPEFLIYFQGTGAADDSGLPNDRFFAVRPEGSVSTLKIQRTERGDSAVYLCASSLRARQCYSNQPQHFGDGTRLSIL.

The chain links TRBV5-4 to TRBJ1-5, with 7 bases matching TRBD1. Germline V gives CDR1 SGHNT, CDR2 YYREEE (reference sequence). The CDR3 loop spans 20 amino acids. The V gene end was trimmed by 0 bases and the J gene end by 2 bases; junction bases not matched to a gene: 17. This chain's CDR3 is CASSLGPRGALYSGNQPQHF. Here the CDR3 DNA reads TGTGCCAGCAGCTTGGGACCCAGGGGGGCCCTTTATAGCGGCAATCAGCCCCAGCATTTT.

As to this clone: The identical CDR3 is also encoded by other nucleotide sequences in the sample. The CDR3 here is CASSQVGGEAFF. In nucleotides, the CDR3 is TGTGCCAGCAGCCAAGTAGGAGGGGAGGCTTTCTTT. The genes are TRBV3-1 (or the pseudogene TRBV3-2) and TRBJ1-1; D is perhaps TRBD1 (5 bases). V lost 1 base, J lost 11 bases, and 11 bases lay in between. The CDR3 is made up of 12 amino acids. Germline V gene data show CDR1 as LGHDT and CDR2 as YNNKEL (reference sequence).

The gene calls are TRBV18 and TRBJ1-2, with 7 bases lining up with TRBD1. This CDR3 is built from 13 residues. V trimming: 6 bases; J trimming: 5 bases; junction bases outside the gene matches: 6. The V gene's germline CDR1 is KGHSH and CDR2 LQKENI. The CDR3 coding sequence is TGTGCCAGCTCTTCGCAGGGGGAATATGGCTACACCTTC. Residues: CASSSQGEYGYTF.

The J gene is TRBJ2-2, the V gene TRBV6-5; no clear D. V was pared by 4 bases and J by 7 bases, with 7 bases between. CDR3 length equals 12 residues. Germline loops: CDR1 MNHEY, CDR2 SVGAGI. This CDR3 is CASSSLSGELFF. The CDR3 DNA sequence: TGTGCCAGCAGTTCTCTGAGCGGGGAGCTGTTTTTT.

This chain joins TRBV5-4 and TRBJ1-2; 7 bases agree with TRBD1. V was pared by 4 bases and J by 6 bases, with 3 bases of the junction left unmatched. The CDR3 covers 12 residues. The V gene's germline CDR1 is SGHNT and CDR2 YYREEE (reference sequence). Here the CDR3 DNA reads TGTGCCAGCAGCGAACAGGGGAATGGCTACACCTTC. It is translated as CASSEQGNGYTF.

This CDR3 is CASSPSGTGNGGYTF. CDR3 bases: TGTGCCAGCTCGCCTTCCGGGACAGGGAATGGCGGCTACACCTTC. The chain links TRBV18 to TRBJ1-2; 9 nucleotides line up with TRBD1. The CDR3 totals 15 residues. V gave up 6 bases and J gave up 8 bases; unmatched junction bases: 13. Germline V gives CDR1 KGHSH, CDR2 LQKENI.

The genes are TRBV4-3 and TRBJ1-4; D is perhaps TRBD1 (6 bases). The V gene's germline CDR1 is LGHNA and CDR2 YSLEER. Trimming shortened V by 0 bases and J by 0 bases, and 14 bases separated the two germline ends. The CDR3 sequence is 18 residues long. This chain's CDR3 is CASSQDRVGATTNEKLFF. The CDR3, as DNA: TGCGCCAGCAGCCAAGATCGGGTGGGGGCCACAACTAATGAAAAACTGTTTTTT.

The rearrangement uses TRBV6-6 and TRBJ1-2; D gene ambiguous. Between the trimmed V and J ends, which lost 10 bases and 9 bases, there was a span of 18 bases. CDR3 size: 12 residues. The germline CDR1 and CDR2 sequences are MNHNY and SVGAGI (reference sequence). This chain's CDR3 is CAIGSLPERYTF. The CDR3 nucleotides are TGTGCCATTGGGAGTCTCCCCGAACGCTACACCTTC.

This clone was observed a handful of times. The V and J genes are TRBV11-3 and TRBJ2-2; D unclear. CDR3 size: 15 residues. The germline V gene has CDR1 SGHNT and CDR2 YENEEA. Trimming stripped 0 bases from V and 2 bases from J, with 7 bases between. As DNA, the CDR3 is TGTGCCAGCAGCTTAGATCATCCCAACACCGGGGAGCTGTTTTTT. Amino acid sequence: CASSLDHPNTGELFF.

This chain links TRBV10-3 with TRBJ2-1, with TRBD2 matching 10 bases. V shed 7 bases and J 6 bases; nucleotides not matched to a gene: 9. Germline loops: CDR1 ENHRY, CDR2 SYGVKD. The CDR3 totals 15 residues. CDR3 in amino acids: CAIMDEREGRNEQFF. The CDR3 DNA is TGTGCCATCATGGACGAGCGGGAGGGCCGCAATGAGCAGTTCTTC.

The V gene is TRBV19, the J gene TRBJ1-2; possible D gene TRBD1, 6 bases. V was trimmed by 7 bases and J by 0 bases, leaving 18 bases between them. The CDR3 runs to 16 residues. CDR1 LNHDA and CDR2 SQIVND come from the germline V gene (reference sequence). The CDR3 loop reads CASKGTLGPANYGYTF. The CDR3 nucleotides are TGTGCCAGTAAGGGGACATTGGGGCCAGCTAACTATGGCTACACCTTC.

V is TRBV28 and J is TRBJ2-2; TRBD2 matches at 10 bases. The ends lost 0 bases at V and 4 bases at J; junction bases unmatched: 8. The germline CDR1 and CDR2 sequences are MDHEN and SYDVKM. The CDR3 loop spans 18 amino acids. CDR3 DNA: TGTGCCAGCAGTTTATGGCCTAGCGGGAGAGGAGTCACCGGGGAGCTGTTTTTT. It codes for CASSLWPSGRGVTGELFF.

This chain uses TRBV7-6 with TRBJ2-6; 9 nucleotides match TRBD1. Per the germline V gene, CDR1 is SGHVS and CDR2 is FNYEAQ. J gave up 2 bases and V 5 bases, and 13 bases lay outside the gene matches. This CDR3 region has 19 residues. CDR3 in amino acids: CASSPTGGRGYAGANVLTF. The DNA for the CDR3 is TGTGCCAGCAGCCCTACAGGGGGCCGGGGGTATGCTGGGGCCAACGTCCTGACTTTC.

This clone was seen a few times. The chain has TRBV5-1 and TRBJ1-4, with 8 bases aligning to TRBD1. The CDR3 sequence is 19 residues long. V trimming: 0 bases; J trimming: 0 bases; junction bases outside the gene matches: 10. In germline, CDR1 is SGHRS, CDR2 YFSETQ. The CDR3 reads CASSLGGTGAGSTNEKLFF. In DNA form, the CDR3 reads TGCGCCAGCAGCTTGGGGGGGACAGGTGCCGGGTCAACTAATGAAAAACTGTTTTTT. Drawing the rest from reference TRBV5-1 and TRBJ1-4, the complete variable domain is KAGVTQTPRYLIKTRGQQVTLSCSPISGHRSVSWYQQTPGQGLQFLFEYFSETQRNKGNFPGRFSGRQFSNSRSEMNVSTLELGDSALYLCASSLGGTGAGSTNEKLFFGSGTQLSVL.

This chain connects TRBV18 to TRBJ2-5; a weak D match, TRBD1 (6 bases). V lost 4 bases and J lost 3, with 18 bases in between. The CDR3 consists of 16 residues. Germline assignment: CDR1 KGHSH and CDR2 LQKENI. This CDR3 reads CASSLGQLNVKETQYF. The CDR3 DNA follows: TGTGCCAGCTCACTAGGACAGCTAAACGTCAAAGAGACCCAGTACTTC.